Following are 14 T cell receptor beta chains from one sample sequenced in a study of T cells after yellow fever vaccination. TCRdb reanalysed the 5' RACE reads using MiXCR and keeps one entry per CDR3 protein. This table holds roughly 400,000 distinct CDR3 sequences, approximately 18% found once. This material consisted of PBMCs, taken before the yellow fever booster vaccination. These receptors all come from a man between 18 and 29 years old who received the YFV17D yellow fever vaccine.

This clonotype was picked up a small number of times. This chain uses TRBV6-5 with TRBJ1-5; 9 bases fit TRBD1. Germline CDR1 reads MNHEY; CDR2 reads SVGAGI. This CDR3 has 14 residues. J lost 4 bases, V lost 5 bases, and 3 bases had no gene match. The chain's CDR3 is CASSEGQGNQPQHF. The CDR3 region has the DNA TGTGCCAGCAGTGAGGGACAGGGAAATCAGCCCCAGCATTTT.

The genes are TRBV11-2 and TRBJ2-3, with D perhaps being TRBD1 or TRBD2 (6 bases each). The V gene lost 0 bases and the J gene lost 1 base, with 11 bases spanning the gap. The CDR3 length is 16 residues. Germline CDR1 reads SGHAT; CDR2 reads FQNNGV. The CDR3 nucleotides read TGTGCCAGCAGCTTAGATCCGGGGGCGGGCACAGATACGCAGTATTTT. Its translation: CASSLDPGAGTDTQYF.

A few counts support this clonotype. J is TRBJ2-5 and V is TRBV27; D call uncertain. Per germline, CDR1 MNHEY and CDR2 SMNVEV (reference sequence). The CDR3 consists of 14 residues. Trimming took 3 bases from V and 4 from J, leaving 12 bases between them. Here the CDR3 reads CASSLWFRGETQYF. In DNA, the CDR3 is TGTGCCAGCAGTTTGTGGTTTCGAGGAGAGACCCAGTACTTC.

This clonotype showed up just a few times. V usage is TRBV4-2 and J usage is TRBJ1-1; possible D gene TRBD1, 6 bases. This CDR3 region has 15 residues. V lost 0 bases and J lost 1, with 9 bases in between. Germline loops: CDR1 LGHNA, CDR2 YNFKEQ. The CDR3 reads CASSQEGHQNTEAFF. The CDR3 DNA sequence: TGTGCCAGCAGCCAAGAGGGACATCAGAACACTGAAGCTTTCTTT.

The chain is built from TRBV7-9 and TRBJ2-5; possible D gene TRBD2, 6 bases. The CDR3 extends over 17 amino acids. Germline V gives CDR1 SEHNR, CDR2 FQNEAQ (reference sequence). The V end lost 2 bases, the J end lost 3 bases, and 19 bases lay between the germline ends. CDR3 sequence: CASSLKGFGGDEETQYF. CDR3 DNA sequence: TGTGCCAGCAGCTTAAAAGGCTTTGGAGGGGATGAAGAGACCCAGTACTTC.

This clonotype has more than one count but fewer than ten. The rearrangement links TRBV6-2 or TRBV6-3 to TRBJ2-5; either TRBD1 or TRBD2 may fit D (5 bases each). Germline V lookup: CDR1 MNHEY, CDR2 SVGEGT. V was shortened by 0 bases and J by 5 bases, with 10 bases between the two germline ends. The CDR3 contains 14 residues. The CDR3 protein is CASSYSGVWETQYF. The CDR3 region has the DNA TGTGCCAGCAGTTACTCGGGGGTCTGGGAGACCCAGTACTTC.

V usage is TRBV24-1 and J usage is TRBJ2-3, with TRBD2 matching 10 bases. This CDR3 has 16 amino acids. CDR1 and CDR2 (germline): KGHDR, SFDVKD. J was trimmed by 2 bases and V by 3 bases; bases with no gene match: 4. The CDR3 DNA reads TGTGCCACCAGTGATCCGGGACTAGCGCCCACAGATACGCAGTATTTT. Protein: CATSDPGLAPTDTQYF.

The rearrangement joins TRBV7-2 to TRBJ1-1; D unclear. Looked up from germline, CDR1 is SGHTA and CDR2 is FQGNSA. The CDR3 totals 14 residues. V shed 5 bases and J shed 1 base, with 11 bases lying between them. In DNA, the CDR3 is TGTGCCAGCAGCCCTAACGGAGGGAACACTGAAGCTTTCTTT. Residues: CASSPNGGNTEAFF.

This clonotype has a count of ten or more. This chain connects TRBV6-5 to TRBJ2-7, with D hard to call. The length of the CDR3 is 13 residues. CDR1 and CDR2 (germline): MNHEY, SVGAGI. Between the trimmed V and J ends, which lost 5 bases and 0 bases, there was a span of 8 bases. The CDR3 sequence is CASSLGPSYEQYV. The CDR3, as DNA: TGTGCCAGCAGTCTCGGGCCCTCCTACGAGCAGTACGTC.

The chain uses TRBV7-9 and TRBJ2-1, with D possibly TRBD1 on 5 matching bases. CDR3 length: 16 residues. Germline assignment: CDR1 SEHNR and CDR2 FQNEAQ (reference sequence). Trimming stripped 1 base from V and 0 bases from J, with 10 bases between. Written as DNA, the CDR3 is TGTGCCAGCAGCTTAGTACAGACAGACTCCTACAATGAGCAGTTCTTC. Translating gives CASSLVQTDSYNEQFF.

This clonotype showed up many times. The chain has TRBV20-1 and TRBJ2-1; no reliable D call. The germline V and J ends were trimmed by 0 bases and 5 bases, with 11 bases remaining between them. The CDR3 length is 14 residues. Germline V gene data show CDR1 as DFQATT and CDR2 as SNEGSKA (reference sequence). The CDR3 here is CSAREGSANNEQFF. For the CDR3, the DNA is TGCAGTGCTAGAGAGGGCTCAGCAAACAATGAGCAGTTCTTC.

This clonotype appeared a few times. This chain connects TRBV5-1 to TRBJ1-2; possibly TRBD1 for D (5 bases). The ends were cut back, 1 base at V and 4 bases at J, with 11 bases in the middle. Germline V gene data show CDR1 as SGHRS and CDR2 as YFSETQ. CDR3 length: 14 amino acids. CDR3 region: CASSLTTAFYGYTF. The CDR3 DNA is TGCGCCAGCAGCTTGACGACAGCATTCTATGGCTACACCTTC.

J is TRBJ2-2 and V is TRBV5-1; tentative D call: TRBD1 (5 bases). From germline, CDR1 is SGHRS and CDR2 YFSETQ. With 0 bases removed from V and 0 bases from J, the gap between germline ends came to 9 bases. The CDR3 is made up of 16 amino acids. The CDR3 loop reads CASSLGQGSNTGELFF. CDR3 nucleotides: TGCGCCAGCAGCTTGGGGCAGGGATCGAACACCGGGGAGCTGTTTTTT. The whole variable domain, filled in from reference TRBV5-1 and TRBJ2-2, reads KAGVTQTPRYLIKTRGQQVTLSCSPISGHRSVSWYQQTPGQGLQFLFEYFSETQRNKGNFPGRFSGRQFSNSRSEMNVSTLELGDSALYLCASSLGQGSNTGELFFGEGSRLTVL.

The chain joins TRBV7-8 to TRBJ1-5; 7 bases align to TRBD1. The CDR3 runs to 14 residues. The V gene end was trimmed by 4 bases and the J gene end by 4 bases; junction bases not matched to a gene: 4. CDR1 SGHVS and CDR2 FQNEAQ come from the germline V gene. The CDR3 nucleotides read TGTGCCAGCAGCTCCGGGACAGTTAATCAGCCCCAGCATTTT. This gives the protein CASSSGTVNQPQHF.